Listed here are 23 T cell receptor beta chains from one sample, sequenced in a study of regulatory T cells in long-lasting Graves disease. Time point given: newly diagnosed GD, antithyroid drugs for less than 3 months. Construction of the TCR library relied on RNA isolated from PBMCs. Libraries of TCR beta came from iRepertoire HTBI primers plus Arm-PCR of CDR3 regions. TCRdb analysed the multiplex PCR reads with MiXCR anew, one entry per CDR3 protein. In the table there are around 400,000 distinct CDR3 sequences, roughly a sixth of which are singletons. The sequenced sample was peripheral blood mononuclear cells (PBMCs), obtained at new diagnosis, from a patient treated with antithyroid drugs. These receptors came from a female donor with Graves disease.

This clonotype was counted at least ten times. This chain uses TRBV27 with TRBJ1-2, with a weak D call TRBD1 (6 bases). The germline CDR1 and CDR2 sequences are MNHEY and SMNVEV (reference sequence). V was trimmed by 6 bases and J by 7 bases, leaving 12 bases between them. This CDR3 comprises 12 residues. The CDR3 sequence: CASRKGEAGYTF. As DNA, the CDR3 is TGTGCCAGCAGGAAGGGGGAGGCTGGCTACACCTTC.

With regard to this clonotype: Since no conserved phenylalanine or tryptophan closes the CDR3, a read error is the likely cause. The chain joins TRBV5-1 to TRBJ2-1, with a weak D call TRBD2 (6 bases). CDR3 length: 15 amino acids. V lost 1 base to trimming and J lost 5 bases, with 13 bases between them. CDR1 is SGHRS, CDR2 YFSETQ, per germline. CDR3 in DNA: TGCGCCAGCAGCTTGATATCGGGAGTTGACAATGAGCAGTTCCTC. This translates into CASSLISGVDNEQFL.

The chain joins TRBV18 to TRBJ1-1; TRBD1 matches at 9 bases. The V segment lost 3 bases and the J segment 11 bases; nucleotides outside the gene matches: 4. CDR1 is KGHSH and CDR2 is LQKENI in the germline V gene. The CDR3 has 12 residues. Here the CDR3 DNA reads TGTGCCAGCTCACCCGTCGACAGGGGGGCTTTCTTT. As protein: CASSPVDRGAFF.

In this sample, this clonotype turned up many times. This chain joins TRBV19 and TRBJ1-3, with D uncertain. Between the trimmed V and J ends, which lost 3 bases and 0 bases, there was a span of 6 bases. CDR3 length equals 14 residues. CDR1 is LNHDA and CDR2 is SQIVND in the germline V gene (reference sequence). CDR3 coding DNA: TGTGCCAGTAGTATTCAAGACTCTGGAAACACCATATATTTT. Protein: CASSIQDSGNTIYF.

This rearrangement joins TRBV9 to TRBJ1-5; D ambiguous. V dropped 3 bases and J dropped 9 bases, with 13 bases sitting between them. The germline V gene has CDR1 SGDLS and CDR2 YYNGEE. This CDR3 is 13 amino acids long. In DNA form, the CDR3 reads TGTGCCAGCAGCGACGAAGTCTCGCCGCCCCAGCATTTT. As protein: CASSDEVSPPQHF.

V is TRBV7-2 and J is TRBJ2-7, with D possibly TRBD1 on 6 matching bases. CDR1 is SGHTA, CDR2 FQGNSA, per germline. The CDR3 has 15 residues. V gave up 1 base and J gave up 4 bases, with 14 bases separating them. DNA of the CDR3: TGTGCCAGCAGCTTAGTGTCCCAGGGGAGTTACGAGCAGTACTTC. Its protein is CASSLVSQGSYEQYF.

This clonotype was recorded many times. V and J are TRBV7-2 and TRBJ2-2, with 8 nucleotides matching TRBD2. Germline loops: CDR1 SGHTA, CDR2 FQGNSA. After removal of 6 bases from V and 2 bases from J, the junction contained 8 bases not matched to a gene. The CDR3 extends over 16 amino acids. The CDR3 here is CASSPLWTSNTGELFF. The CDR3 DNA reads as TGTGCCAGCAGTCCTCTATGGACTAGCAACACCGGGGAGCTGTTTTTT.

Worth noting for this clonotype: A much more abundant neighbour one base away suggests this may be a read error. The V call is TRBV20-1, the J call TRBJ2-2, with 8 positions matching TRBD2. CDR1 and CDR2 from the germline V gene are DFQATT and SNEGSKA (reference sequence). The CDR3 covers 15 residues. The CDR3 nucleotides are TGCAGTGCGACACCGGGGGGGTCGGGCACCGGGGAGCTGTCTTTT. It codes for CSATPGGSGTGELSF.

This clonotype was observed many times. The rearrangement uses TRBV4-1 and TRBJ2-3; 9 bases match TRBD1. Looked up from germline, CDR1 is MGHRA and CDR2 is YSYEKL. This CDR3 comprises 18 residues. After removal of 4 bases from V and 4 bases from J, the junction contained 15 bases not matched to a gene. Written as DNA, the CDR3 is TGCGCCAGCAGCCGCCTATTTGATACAGGGGGCGGCTCAGATACGCAGTATTTT. Translated, it gives CASSRLFDTGGGSDTQYF.

This clonotype was seen repeatedly, ten times or more. V usage is TRBV11-3 and J usage is TRBJ2-3, with TRBD2 matching over 13 bases. The CDR3 has 17 residues. The V segment lost 4 bases and the J segment 1 base; nucleotides outside the gene matches: 5. The germline gives CDR1 SGHNT, CDR2 YENEEA. CDR3 sequence: CASSSGTSGARTDTQYF. The CDR3 DNA reads TGTGCCAGCAGCTCCGGGACTAGCGGGGCCCGCACAGATACGCAGTATTTT.

This sequence joins TRBV4-1 and TRBJ2-7; 9 nucleotides align to TRBD2. Germline V lookup: CDR1 MGHRA, CDR2 YSYEKL. Trimming removed 4 bases from V and 0 bases from J; junction bases left unmatched: 16. This CDR3 comprises 19 residues. The chain's CDR3 is CASSPHTSVAGENSYEQYF. CDR3 bases: TGCGCCAGCAGCCCCCACACCTCGGTAGCGGGGGAGAACTCCTACGAGCAGTACTTC.

In this sample, this clonotype turned up a few times. J is TRBJ2-7 and V is TRBV5-5; unclear D gene. The V gene's germline CDR1 is SGHKS and CDR2 YYEKEE (reference sequence). V lost 2 bases, J lost 6 bases, and 12 bases lay in between. The CDR3 is 13 residues long. DNA of the CDR3: TGTGCCAGCAGCTTCCCCAGGTCGGCCGAGCAGTACTTC. The encoded protein is CASSFPRSAEQYF.

This clonotype was seen ten or more times. The chain is built from TRBV28 and TRBJ1-1; D not certain. V was trimmed by 6 bases and J by 5 bases, leaving 7 bases between them. This CDR3 contains 11 residues. Germline CDR1 and CDR2: MDHEN and SYDVKM. The CDR3 DNA sequence: TGTGCCAGCAGAACAGAAACTGAAGCTTTCTTT. Translating it yields CASRTETEAFF.

Many counts were recorded for this clonotype. The V call is TRBV29-1, the J call TRBJ2-1, with 7 bases that match TRBD1. The CDR3 runs to 15 residues. Per the germline V gene, CDR1 is SQVTM and CDR2 is ANQGSEA. With V trimmed by 0 bases and J by 8 bases, 10 bases remained unmatched. The CDR3 protein is CSVEDRRQGRDEQFF. CDR3 nucleotides: TGCAGCGTTGAAGATCGGAGACAGGGTAGGGATGAGCAGTTCTTC.

Ten or more counts support this clonotype. In nucleotides, the CDR3 is TGTGCCAGCAGGATTTCGGGAAGGACTGGCCGCACAGATACGCAGTATTTT. Amino acid sequence: CASRISGRTGRTDTQYF. The chain couples TRBV27 to TRBJ2-3; a possible D gene is TRBD2 (5 bases). From germline, CDR1 is MNHEY and CDR2 SMNVEV (reference sequence). V was pared by 6 bases and J by 1 base, with 20 bases between. CDR3 length: 17 residues.

This clonotype was found a few times. The V call is TRBV7-6, the J call TRBJ1-6; D is ambiguous. Germline V lookup: CDR1 SGHVS, CDR2 FNYEAQ. The CDR3 extends over 14 amino acids. V was trimmed by 5 bases and J by 13 bases, leaving 18 bases between them. The CDR3 loop is CASSPHEPGPPLHF. CDR3 nucleotides: TGTGCCAGCAGCCCGCACGAGCCAGGCCCCCCCCTCCACTTT.

This clonotype appeared many times. CDR3 bases: TGTGCCAGCAGCACCCCCCCCTACGAGCAGTACTTC. Amino acid sequence: CASSTPPYEQYF. This chain links TRBV7-9 with TRBJ2-7; no firm D call. V was pared by 5 bases and J by 2 bases, with 7 bases between. Germline lookup yields CDR1 SEHNR and CDR2 FQNEAQ (reference sequence). The CDR3 is 12 amino acids.

This clonotype appeared many times. This chain uses TRBV27 with TRBJ2-5; TRBD1 matches 10 bases. Germline values: CDR1 MNHEY, CDR2 SMNVEV (reference sequence). The V segment lost 4 bases and the J segment 4 bases; nucleotides outside the gene matches: 15. This CDR3 has 18 residues. DNA of the CDR3: TGTGCCAGCAGTTCTTGGAGTGAGGGACAGGGGAAGGGAGAGACCCAGTACTTC. Its translation: CASSSWSEGQGKGETQYF.

About this clonotype itself: One end of the junction is discordant with germline, which a read error may explain. The chain links TRBV14 to TRBJ2-1, with D uncertain. The J call could be wrong; TRBJ2-5 is a better fit for the DNA end. Germline V gene sequence: CDR1 SGHDN, CDR2 FVKESK. The CDR3 sequence is 17 residues long. The DNA for the CDR3 is TGTGCCAGCAGCTTGCCCAGGAACCCGTTGGACCAGGAGACCCAGTACTTC. Protein sequence: CASSLPRNPLDQETQYF.

This clonotype has ten or more counts. The chain has TRBV27 and TRBJ2-1; D is unclear. V lost 3 bases to trimming and J lost 5 bases, with 5 bases between them. The CDR3 consists of 12 residues. Looked up from germline, CDR1 is MNHEY and CDR2 is SMNVEV (reference sequence). CDR3 protein: CASSLNNNEQFF. The CDR3 DNA reads TGTGCCAGCAGTTTGAATAACAATGAGCAGTTCTTC.

The chain combines TRBV7-9 with TRBJ2-3; D perhaps matches TRBD2 (5 bases). CDR3 length: 15 amino acids. Deletions cut 5 bases from V and 2 bases from J, with 14 bases between. CDR1 is SEHNR and CDR2 is FQNEAQ in the germline V gene (reference sequence). The CDR3 nucleotides read TGTGCCAGCAGCCCTGGGCAGCGGACCACAGATACGCAGTATTTT. Its translation is CASSPGQRTTDTQYF.

This chain links TRBV7-2 with TRBJ2-1, with 8 bases that match TRBD1. The trim removed 3 bases at V and 7 bases at J, leaving 11 bases unmatched. The CDR3 has 16 amino acids. Germline loops: CDR1 SGHTA, CDR2 FQGNSA. CDR3: CASSFSRTGLSNEQFF. The CDR3 region has the DNA TGTGCCAGCAGCTTCTCTCGGACAGGGTTGTCAAATGAGCAGTTCTTC.

This clonotype has at least ten counts. The chain joins TRBV4-1 to TRBJ1-2; D gene ambiguous. Trimming removed 3 bases at V and 1 base at J, with 12 bases between. The CDR3 consists of 15 residues. In germline, CDR1 is MGHRA, CDR2 YSYEKL. CDR3 sequence reads: CASSHPTEGNYGYTF. In DNA, the CDR3 is TGCGCCAGCAGCCACCCGACGGAGGGTAACTATGGCTACACCTTC.